Here is one TCR beta chain with its context. The sample holds a few counts of this clonotype. The antigen it recognizes is unknown. Nothing much larger sits one base from this clone, and base qualities are not available. This record comes from a study of T-cell memory formation after mild COVID-19 (dated by TCRdb to the early 2020s). Regarding the complete study: TCR sequence clusters from the two donors were found to be largely donor specific. The cohort was made up of two young adult volunteers, one female and one male, who were previously healthy. T-cell clones expanding and contracting after mild COVID-19 in a couple of donors were tracked by longitudinal TCRalpha and TCRbeta repertoire sequencing. Beyond this particular receptor, the publication reports: Contracting CD4+ clones were found mainly in CM and EM memory subsets, while CD8+ clones were enriched in EMRA. Some responding clones were detected in pre-infection memory, suggesting pre-existing cross-reactive memory T cells joined the SARS-CoV-2 response. Balanced CD4/CD8 phenotypes were observed for clones contracting from day 15 to 85, whereas a bias towards CD4+ was observed for a second wave of clones expanding from day 15 to 37. SARS-CoV-2 specificity of the second-wave clones peaking on day 37 was not confirmed. Only a couple of mild cases were covered by the study, and larger cohorts that include severe cases with pre-infection samples were considered necessary.

PBMCs were isolated by Ficoll-Paque density gradient centrifugation. The CDR3 sequence holds 14 residues, the cysteine and phenylalanine included. Just CDR3 DNA is preserved here, 42 bases in frame from base 1. CDR1 and CDR2 are read off the germline V gene as SGHTA and FQGNSA. The junction carries 10 bases between V and J, which are trimmed by 5 bases and 3 bases respectively. Sequenced using an Illumina NovaSeq 6000. TCRalpha and TCRbeta cDNA libraries were constructed by 5'RACE with constant-segment primers, with sample barcodes and unique molecular identifiers being introduced. Trizol reagent was used to extract RNA from every sample. The libraries were amplified in two PCR steps, and the second step added a second sample barcode and Illumina TruSeq adapters. Sequencing of the libraries was done on an Illumina NovaSeq, producing 2 x 150 bp paired-end reads. On the authors' methods: Reads were demultiplexed and collapsed into UMI-guided consensus sequences with migec v1.2.7. Using mixcr v2.1.11, the UMI consensuses were aligned to TRA and TRB V and J templates and assembled into clonotypes. Expanded or contracted clonotypes were those called significant by both edgeR and NoisET, with noise models trained on biological replicates. For edgeR calls, the thresholds were a false discovery rate-adjusted p below 0.01 and a log2 fold-change of 1. PCA with hierarchical clustering of max-normalized trajectories of the 1000 most abundant clonotypes was used as exploratory dynamics analysis. Each responding clone was given a CD4 or CD8 phenotype based on the CD4+ and CD8+ repertoires, which had been sequenced separately. TCRdb cleaned the public reads at Q25 with fastp, built clones with MiXCR and kept in-frame beta chains. Every CDR3 protein is listed once, alongside the most common genes and DNA of its rows. These V and J calls are TCRdb output, not the study's own analysis. The sample table contains approximately 260,000 distinct CDR3 sequences; only one count was recorded for over 15% of them. Of the sample, approximately 3.6% falls within the top ten clones.

Specimen: PBMCs or a T cell subset sorted from them (not recorded which). Here the chain combines TRBV7-2 and TRBJ1-4; D gene: possibly TRBD1, on 5 matching bases. The clonotype was recovered from a man between 18 and 29 years old who had mild COVID-19 (a few samples of this study predate the infection). The sample titles of this study are shuffled in the database, so cell type and time point are left out; the donor was told from shared clones. Read as DNA, the sequence is TGTGCCAGCAGCCAGGACACTTCTAATGAAAAACTGTTTTTT. Its protein product is CASSQDTSNEKLFF.